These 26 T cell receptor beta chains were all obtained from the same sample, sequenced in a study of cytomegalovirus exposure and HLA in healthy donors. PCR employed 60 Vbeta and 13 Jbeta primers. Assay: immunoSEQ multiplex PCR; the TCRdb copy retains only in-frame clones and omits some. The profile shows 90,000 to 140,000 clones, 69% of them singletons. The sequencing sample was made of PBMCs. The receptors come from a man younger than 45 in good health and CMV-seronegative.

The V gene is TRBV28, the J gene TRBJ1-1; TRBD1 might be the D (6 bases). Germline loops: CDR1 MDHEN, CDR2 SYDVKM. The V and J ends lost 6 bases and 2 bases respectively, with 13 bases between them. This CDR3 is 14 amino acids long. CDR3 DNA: TGTGCCAGCAGCGCCGGACAGCCCAACACTGAAGCTTTCTTT. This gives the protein CASSAGQPNTEAFF.

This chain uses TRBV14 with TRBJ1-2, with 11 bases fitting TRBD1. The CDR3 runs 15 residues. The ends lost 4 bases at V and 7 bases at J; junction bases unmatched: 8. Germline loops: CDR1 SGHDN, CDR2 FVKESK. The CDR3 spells CASSPGRTGGSGYTF. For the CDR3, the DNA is TGTGCCAGCAGCCCAGGAAGGACAGGGGGCTCTGGCTACACCTTC.

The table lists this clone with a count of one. The CDR3 region has the DNA TGTGCCAGTAGTATAGTTTTTAGGGGTACCCCTGGGGCCAACGTCCTGACTTTC. It translates to CASSIVFRGTPGANVLTF. The chain carries TRBV19 and TRBJ2-6; a weak D match, TRBD1 (5 bases). There are 18 residues in the CDR3. Germline values: CDR1 LNHDA, CDR2 SQIVND (reference sequence). The V and J ends lost 1 base and 2 bases respectively, with 15 bases between them.

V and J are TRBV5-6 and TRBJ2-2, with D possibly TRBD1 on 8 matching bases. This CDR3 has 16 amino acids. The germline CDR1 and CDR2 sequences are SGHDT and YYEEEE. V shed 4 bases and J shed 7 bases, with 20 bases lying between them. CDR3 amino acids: CASSLPDRGGVGELFF. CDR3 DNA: TGTGCCAGCAGCCTCCCCGACAGGGGAGGGGTCGGGGAGCTGTTTTTT.

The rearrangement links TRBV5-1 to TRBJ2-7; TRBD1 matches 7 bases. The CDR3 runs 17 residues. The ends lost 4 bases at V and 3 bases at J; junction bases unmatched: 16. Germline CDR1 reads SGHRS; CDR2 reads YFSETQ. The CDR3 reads CASSPYTDRIKIYEQYF. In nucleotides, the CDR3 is TGCGCCAGCAGCCCATATACGGACAGGATAAAAATCTACGAGCAGTACTTC.

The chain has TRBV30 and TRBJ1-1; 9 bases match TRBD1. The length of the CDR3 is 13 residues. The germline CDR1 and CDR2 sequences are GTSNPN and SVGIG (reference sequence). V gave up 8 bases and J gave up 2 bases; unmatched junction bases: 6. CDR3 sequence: CATGQGYNTEAFF. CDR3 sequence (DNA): TGTGCCACGGGACAGGGTTACAACACTGAAGCTTTCTTT.

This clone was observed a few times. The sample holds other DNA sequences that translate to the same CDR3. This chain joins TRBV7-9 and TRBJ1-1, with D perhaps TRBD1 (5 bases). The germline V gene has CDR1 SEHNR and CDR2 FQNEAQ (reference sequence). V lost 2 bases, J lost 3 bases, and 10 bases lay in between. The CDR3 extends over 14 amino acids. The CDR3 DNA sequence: TGTGCCAGCAGCTTACCGGGAGGGGACACTGAAGCTTTCTTT. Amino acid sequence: CASSLPGGDTEAFF.

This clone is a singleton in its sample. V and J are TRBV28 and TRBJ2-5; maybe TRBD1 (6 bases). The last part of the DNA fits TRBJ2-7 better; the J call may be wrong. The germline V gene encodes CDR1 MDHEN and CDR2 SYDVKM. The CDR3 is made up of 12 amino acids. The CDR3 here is CASQQGFYEQYF. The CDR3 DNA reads TGTGCCAGCCAACAGGGCTTCTACGAGCAGTACTTC.

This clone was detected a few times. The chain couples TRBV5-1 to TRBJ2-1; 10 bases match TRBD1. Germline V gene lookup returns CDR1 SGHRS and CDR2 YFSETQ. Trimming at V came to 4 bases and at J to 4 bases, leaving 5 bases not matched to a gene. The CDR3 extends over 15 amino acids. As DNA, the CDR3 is TGCGCCAGCAGCCACGACAGGGGGCCATACAATGAGCAGTTCTTC. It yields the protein CASSHDRGPYNEQFF.

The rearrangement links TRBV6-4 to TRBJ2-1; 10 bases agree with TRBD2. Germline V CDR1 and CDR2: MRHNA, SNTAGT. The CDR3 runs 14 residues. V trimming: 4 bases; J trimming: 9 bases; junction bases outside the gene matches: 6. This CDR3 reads CASSVLAGTGEQFF. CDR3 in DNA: TGTGCCAGCAGTGTACTAGCGGGAACGGGTGAGCAGTTCTTC.

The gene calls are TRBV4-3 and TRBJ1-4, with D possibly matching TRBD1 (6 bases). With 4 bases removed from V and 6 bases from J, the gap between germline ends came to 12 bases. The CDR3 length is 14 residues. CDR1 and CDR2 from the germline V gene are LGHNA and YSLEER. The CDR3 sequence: CASSRDTGDEKLFF. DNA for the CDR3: TGCGCCAGCAGCCGGGACACCGGAGATGAAAAACTGTTTTTT.

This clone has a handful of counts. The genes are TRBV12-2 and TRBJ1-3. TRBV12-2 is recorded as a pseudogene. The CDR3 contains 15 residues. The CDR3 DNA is TGTGCAAGTCGCTTAATGGGGGGCTCTGGAAACACCATATATTTT. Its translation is CASRLMGGSGNTIYF.

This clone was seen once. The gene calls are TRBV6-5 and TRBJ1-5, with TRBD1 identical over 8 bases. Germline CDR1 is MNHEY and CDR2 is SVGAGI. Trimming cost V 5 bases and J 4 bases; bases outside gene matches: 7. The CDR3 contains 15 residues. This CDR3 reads CASSPGGVGNQPQHF. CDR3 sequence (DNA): TGTGCCAGCAGTCCAGGGGGCGTTGGGAATCAGCCCCAGCATTTT.

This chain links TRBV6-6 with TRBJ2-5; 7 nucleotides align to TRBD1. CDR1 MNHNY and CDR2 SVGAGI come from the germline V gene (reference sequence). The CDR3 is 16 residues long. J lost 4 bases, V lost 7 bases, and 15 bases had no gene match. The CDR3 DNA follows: TGTGCCAGCACAAATCCGGGACAGAACCTTGGAGAGACCCAGTACTTC. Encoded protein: CASTNPGQNLGETQYF.

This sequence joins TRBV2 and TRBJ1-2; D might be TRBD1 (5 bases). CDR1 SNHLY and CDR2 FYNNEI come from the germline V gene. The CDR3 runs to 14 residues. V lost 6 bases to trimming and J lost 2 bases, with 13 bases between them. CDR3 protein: CASRPDGGNYGYTF. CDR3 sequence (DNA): TGTGCCAGCAGGCCCGATGGGGGGAACTATGGCTACACCTTC. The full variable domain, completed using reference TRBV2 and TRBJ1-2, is EPEVTQTPSHQVTQMGQEVILRCVPISNHLYFYWYRQILGQKVEFLVSFYNNEISEKSEIFDDQFSVERPDGSNFTLKIRSTKLEDSAMYFCASRPDGGNYGYTFGSGTRLTVV.

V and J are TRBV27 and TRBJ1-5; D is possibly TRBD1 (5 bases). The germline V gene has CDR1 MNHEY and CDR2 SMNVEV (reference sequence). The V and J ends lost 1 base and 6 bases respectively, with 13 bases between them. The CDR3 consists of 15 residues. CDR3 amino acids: CASSLLGKGIQPQHF. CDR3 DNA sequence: TGTGCCAGCAGTTTATTGGGAAAGGGGATTCAGCCCCAGCATTTT.

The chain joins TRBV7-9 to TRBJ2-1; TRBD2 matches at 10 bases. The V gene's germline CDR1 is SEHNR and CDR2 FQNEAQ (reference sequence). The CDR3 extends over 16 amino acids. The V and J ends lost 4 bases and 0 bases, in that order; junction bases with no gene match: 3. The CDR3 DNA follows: TGTGCCAGCAGCTCGCGACTAGCGGGCTCCTACAATGAGCAGTTCTTC. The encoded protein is CASSSRLAGSYNEQFF.

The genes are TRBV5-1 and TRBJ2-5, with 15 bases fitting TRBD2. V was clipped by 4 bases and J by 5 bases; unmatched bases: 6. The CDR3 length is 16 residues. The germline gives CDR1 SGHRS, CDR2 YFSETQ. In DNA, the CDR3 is TGCGCCAGCAGCCAGGGGACTAGCGGGAGGCTGGAGACCCAGTACTTC. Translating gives CASSQGTSGRLETQYF. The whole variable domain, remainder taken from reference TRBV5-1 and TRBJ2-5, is KAGVTQTPRYLIKTRGQQVTLSCSPISGHRSVSWYQQTPGQGLQFLFEYFSETQRNKGNFPGRFSGRQFSNSRSEMNVSTLELGDSALYLCASSQGTSGRLETQYFGPGTRLLVL.

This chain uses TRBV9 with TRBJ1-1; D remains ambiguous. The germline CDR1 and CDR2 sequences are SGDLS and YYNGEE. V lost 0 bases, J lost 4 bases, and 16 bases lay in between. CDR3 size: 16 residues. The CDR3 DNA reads TGTGCCAGCAGCGTAGATTCGGGGTACGAGGGCACTGAAGCTTTCTTT. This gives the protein CASSVDSGYEGTEAFF.

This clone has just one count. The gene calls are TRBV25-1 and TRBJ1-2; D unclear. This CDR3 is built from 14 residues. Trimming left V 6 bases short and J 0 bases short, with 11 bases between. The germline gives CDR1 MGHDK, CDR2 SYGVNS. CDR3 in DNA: TGTGCCAGCAGCCCACGTTTAGCTAACTATGGCTACACCTTC. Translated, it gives CASSPRLANYGYTF.

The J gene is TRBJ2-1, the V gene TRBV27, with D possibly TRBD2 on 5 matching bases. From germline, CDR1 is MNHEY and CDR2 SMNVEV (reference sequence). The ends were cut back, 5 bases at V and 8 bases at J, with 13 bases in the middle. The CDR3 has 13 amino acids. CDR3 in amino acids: CASSLGLSHEQFF. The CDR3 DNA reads TGTGCCAGCAGTCTAGGACTCTCCCATGAGCAGTTCTTC.

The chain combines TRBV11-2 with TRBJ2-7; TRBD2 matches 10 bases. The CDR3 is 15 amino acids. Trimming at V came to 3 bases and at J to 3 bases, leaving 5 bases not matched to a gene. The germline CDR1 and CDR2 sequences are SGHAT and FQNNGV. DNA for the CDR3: TGTGCCAGCAGCTTCTGGACTAGCGGAGGCTACGAGCAGTACTTC. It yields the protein CASSFWTSGGYEQYF.

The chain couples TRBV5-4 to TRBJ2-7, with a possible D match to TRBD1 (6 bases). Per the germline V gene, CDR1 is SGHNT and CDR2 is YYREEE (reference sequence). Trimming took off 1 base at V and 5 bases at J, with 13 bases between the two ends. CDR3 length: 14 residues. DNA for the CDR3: TGTGCCAGCAGCTTGCCAGGGGATAGGAACGAGCAGTACTTC. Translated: CASSLPGDRNEQYF.

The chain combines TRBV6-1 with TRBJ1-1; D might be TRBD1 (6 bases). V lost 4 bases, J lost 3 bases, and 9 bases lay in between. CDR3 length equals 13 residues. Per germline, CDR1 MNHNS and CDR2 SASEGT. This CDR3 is CASSAGVHTEAFF. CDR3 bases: TGTGCCAGCAGTGCAGGGGTCCACACTGAAGCTTTCTTT.

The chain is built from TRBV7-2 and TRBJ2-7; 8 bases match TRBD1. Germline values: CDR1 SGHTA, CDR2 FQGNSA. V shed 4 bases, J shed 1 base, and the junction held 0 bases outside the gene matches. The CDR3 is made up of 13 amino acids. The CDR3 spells CASSYRGSYEQYF. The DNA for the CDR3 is TGTGCCAGCAGCTACAGGGGGTCCTACGAGCAGTACTTC.

The DNA for the CDR3 is TGTGCCAGTAGTGTCTCTCGGACAGGGGGCGCCGCCAAAAACATTCAGTACTTC. Encoded protein: CASSVSRTGGAAKNIQYF. V is TRBV19 and J is TRBJ2-4; 11 bases agree with TRBD1. Germline lookup yields CDR1 LNHDA and CDR2 SQIVND (reference sequence). The V segment lost 5 bases and the J segment 1 base; nucleotides outside the gene matches: 10. This CDR3 contains 18 residues.